Sequencing of this T cell receptor beta chain was carried out in a study of cytomegalovirus exposure and HLA in healthy donors. General observations from the study: One variant, a missense change in DCLRE1C, was linked in a later analysis to TCR beta V- and J-gene trimming. CMV serostatus alone was available as immune exposure information. Productive rates of about 87% or about 30% were seen for most TCR beta V segments in an earlier analysis.

Germline assignment: CDR1 SGHKS and CDR2 YYEKEE (reference sequence). This CDR3 region has 14 residues. Trimming stripped 2 bases from V and 1 base from J, with 9 bases between. In the case of this clone: Its antigen is not known.

While unrecorded immune exposures were likely, the donors were nominally healthy when sampled. The PCR contained 60 Vbeta and 13 Jbeta primers. The assay was immunoSEQ multiplex PCR, and TCRdb's table has in-frame clones only and misses some. The repertoire holds about 160,000 clones, with around 88% as singletons. The V and J genes are TRBV5-5 and TRBJ1-1; maybe TRBD1 (6 bases). The receptor was derived from a woman aged 25 to 39 in good health and CMV-seronegative. The sequenced material came from PBMCs. Written as DNA, the CDR3 is TGTGCCAGCAGCTTCAGGGGACCGAACACTGAAGCTTTCTTT. Translated: CASSFRGPNTEAFF.